This TCR beta chain was found in a study of vaccination effects on CD4 cells after COVID-19. Study context: The cohort was immunized with two doses of either the BNT162b2 or mRNA-1273 vaccine.

In the ViraFEST assay, antigen-specific CD4+ clonotypes were identified by expansion after peptide-pool stimulation. Following culture for approximately ten days, CD4+ T cells were isolated. Recipients of the vaccine had no prior SARS-CoV-2 infection and negative nucleocapsid antibodies. A remark on this clone: The antigen is undetermined.

Sequencing was performed with immunoSEQ multiplex PCR; in TCRdb, only in-frame clones are kept and a portion is missing. The repertoire holds about 79,000 clones, with about 70% as singletons. Trimming removed 3 bases at V and 5 bases at J, with 5 bases between. CDR3 length: 12 residues. The germline CDR1 and CDR2 sequences are MGHDK and SYGVNS. The sequencing here drew on CD4+ T cells from PBMCs cultured with HCoV-229E spike peptides, taken before COVID-19 vaccination. The TCR was taken from a human donor who received a COVID-19 vaccine. This rearrangement joins TRBV25-1 to TRBJ2-1; D is unresolved. The DNA of the CDR3 is TGTGCCAGCAGTGAGGGTCACAATGAGCAGTTCTTC. This sequence encodes CASSEGHNEQFF.